This T cell receptor (beta chain) was identified in a study of beta chain features in type 1 diabetes. A CD45RO/CCR7/CD25/CD127/CD95/CD27 panel sorted naive, central memory, regulatory and stem cell-like memory CD4+ cells. The V end was cut by 5 bases, the J end by 9 bases, with 17 bases between. CDR1 SGHTA and CDR2 FQGNSA come from the germline V gene. This CDR3 spans 14 amino acids. This clone was seen a handful of times. Its antigen is as yet unknown. General study points: It was not settled here whether HLA type affects TCRB rearrangement.

The isolated RNA, all of it, was reverse transcribed, so expressed TCRB transcripts were what got sequenced. Generated by immunoSEQ multiplex PCR, the TCRdb table keeps only in-frame clones and is missing some. The data contain around 350,000 clones, 10% to 15% of them singletons. This clonotype was sampled from a man aged 18 to 29 in good health. V and J are TRBV7-2 and TRBJ2-4; the D gene is possibly TRBD2 (6 bases). Sequencing was done on a sample of naive CD4+ T cells from blood. The CDR3 spells CASSPGVGGGIQYF. The DNA of the CDR3 is TGTGCCAGCAGCCCGGGAGTGGGGGGAGGCATTCAGTACTTC.